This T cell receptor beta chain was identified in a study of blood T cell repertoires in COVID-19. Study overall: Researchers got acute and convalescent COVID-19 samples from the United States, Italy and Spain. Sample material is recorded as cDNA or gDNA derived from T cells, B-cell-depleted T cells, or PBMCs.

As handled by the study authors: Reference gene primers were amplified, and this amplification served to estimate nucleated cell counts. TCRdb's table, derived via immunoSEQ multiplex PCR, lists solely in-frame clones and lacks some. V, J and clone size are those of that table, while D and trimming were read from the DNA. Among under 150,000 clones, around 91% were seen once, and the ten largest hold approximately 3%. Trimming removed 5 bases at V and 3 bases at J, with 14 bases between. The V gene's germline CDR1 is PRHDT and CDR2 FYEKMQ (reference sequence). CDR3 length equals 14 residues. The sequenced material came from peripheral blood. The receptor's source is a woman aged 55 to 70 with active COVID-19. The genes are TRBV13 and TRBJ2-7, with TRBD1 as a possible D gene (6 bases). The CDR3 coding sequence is TGTGCCAGCAGCGAAGGGGGTCTTGGCTACGAGCAGTACTTC. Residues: CASSEGGLGYEQYF.